A single sample is the source of the 21 T cell receptor beta chains below, sequenced in a study of radiotherapy plus CTLA-4 blockade in lung cancer (dated by TCRdb to the late 2010s). Libraries were made using the immunoSEQ multiplex PCR assay. The table comes from immuneACCESS by way of TCRdb, which keeps in-frame sequences with V and J called. Part of the clones is missing from these tables; in studies checked, under half for an unresolved V gene and the rest for unknown reasons. The table for this sample lists more than 10,000 clones; around 80% of them were counted only once. The top ten constitute over 25% of the sample. The sample consisted of peripheral blood, taken from a patient treated with radiotherapy plus ipilimumab. These receptors were obtained from a human donor with non-small cell lung cancer that progressed on radiotherapy plus ipilimumab.

There are a few counts of this clone. This sample also contains other DNA sequences that code for the same CDR3. The rearrangement uses TRBV28 and TRBJ1-2; the match to TRBD1 covers 7 bases. CDR1 MDHEN and CDR2 SYDVKM come from the germline V gene. The CDR3 totals 16 residues. The junction had 9 bases not matched to a gene; V was cut back by 5 bases and J by 0 bases. The CDR3: CASSPIQGWSNYGYTF. The CDR3 DNA sequence: TGTGCCAGCAGTCCAATACAGGGGTGGTCTAACTATGGCTACACCTTC.

The genes are TRBV9 and TRBJ2-3, with D maybe TRBD2 (5 bases). With 0 bases removed from V and 3 bases from J, the gap between germline ends came to 14 bases. The CDR3 totals 16 residues. Germline V CDR1 and CDR2: SGDLS, YYNGEE. This chain's CDR3 is CASSVEASPKTDTQYF. CDR3 bases: TGTGCCAGCAGCGTAGAGGCTAGCCCCAAGACAGATACGCAGTATTTT.

This CDR3 is CASSLVGQSNQPQHF. CDR3 sequence (DNA): TGTGCCAGCTCTCTGGTCGGGCAAAGCAATCAGCCCCAGCATTTT. V and J are TRBV18 and TRBJ1-5; D not resolved. The CDR3 spans 15 residues. Trimming stripped 6 bases from V and 1 base from J, with 13 bases between. Germline CDR1 KGHSH, CDR2 LQKENI.

The rearrangement uses TRBV10-3 and TRBJ2-5; 12 positions agree with TRBD2. Trimming took 7 bases from V and 5 from J; bases not matched to a gene: 8. The CDR3 spans 15 residues. Germline V gene sequence: CDR1 ENHRY, CDR2 SYGVKD. CDR3 sequence (DNA): TGTGCCATCAAGGTGCTAGCGGGGGGGCTGGAGACCCAGTACTTC. This sequence encodes CAIKVLAGGLETQYF.

The V gene is TRBV4-2, the J gene TRBJ2-7; 8 bases are a match to TRBD2. V lost 1 base to trimming and J lost 1 base; unmatched junction nucleotides: 3. Germline CDR1 reads LGHNA; CDR2 reads YNFKEQ. The CDR3 sequence is 15 residues long. The CDR3 sequence: CASSQGTSQSYEQYF. In nucleotides, the CDR3 is TGTGCCAGCAGCCAAGGGACTAGCCAATCCTACGAGCAGTACTTC.

In this sample, this clone turned up a few times. A far larger clone is only one base removed, so a read error is likely. The gene calls are TRBV14 and TRBJ1-2, with D unresolved. This CDR3 contains 13 residues. The germline CDR1 and CDR2 sequences are SGHDN and FVKESK. The CDR3: CSSSQDRRRGYTF. The CDR3 nucleotides are TGTTCCAGCAGCCAAGATAGGAGGCGAGGCTACACCTTC.

Only a few counts were recorded for this clone. CDR3 coding DNA: TGCGCCAGCAGCTTACGACAGGGCCACGAGCAGTACTTC. This encodes CASSLRQGHEQYF. This rearrangement joins TRBV5-1 to TRBJ2-7; 7 positions agree with TRBD1. The germline gives CDR1 SGHRS, CDR2 YFSETQ. The CDR3 is made up of 13 amino acids. Losses at the gene ends were 2 bases for V and 5 bases for J; bases not matched to a gene: 4.

CDR3 sequence: CASSILGQGRLNTEAFF. Here the CDR3 DNA reads TGTGCCAGTAGTATCTTGGGACAGGGGCGCCTGAACACTGAAGCTTTCTTT. The rearrangement uses TRBV19 and TRBJ1-1; the match to TRBD1 covers 10 bases. Germline CDR1 is LNHDA and CDR2 is SQIVND (reference sequence). The junction had 7 bases not matched to a gene; V was cut back by 3 bases and J by 0 bases. This CDR3 contains 17 residues.

The V gene is TRBV5-6, the J gene TRBJ2-1; a possible D gene is TRBD1 (6 bases). CDR1 is SGHDT, CDR2 YYEEEE, per germline. Trimming left V 3 bases short and J 10 bases short, with 14 bases between. CDR3 length: 13 amino acids. In nucleotides, the CDR3 is TGTGCCAGCAGCTCATCTGGGGGCCAGGAGCAGTTCTTC. Translated: CASSSSGGQEQFF.

The chain is built from TRBV9 and TRBJ2-1; TRBD1 agrees at 8 bases. Trimming removed 6 bases from V and 6 bases from J; junction bases left unmatched: 8. The germline V gene has CDR1 SGDLS and CDR2 YYNGEE. The CDR3 has 14 amino acids. CDR3 sequence (DNA): TGTGCCAGCACCCGCGGACAGGGCGGCAATGAGCAGTTCTTC. Translated, it gives CASTRGQGGNEQFF.

This sequence joins TRBV6-1 and TRBJ2-1; D is perhaps TRBD1 (5 bases). The V gene lost 0 bases and the J gene lost 6 bases, with 15 bases spanning the gap. Germline V CDR1 and CDR2: MNHNS, SASEGT. This CDR3 spans 16 amino acids. CDR3 region: CASSEAGIQDGNEQFF. The CDR3 nucleotides read TGTGCCAGCAGTGAAGCGGGGATACAGGATGGCAATGAGCAGTTCTTC.

In its sample, this clone was seen a few times. This chain links TRBV19 with TRBJ1-2, with TRBD1 matching over 7 bases. The CDR3 is made up of 14 amino acids. CDR1 and CDR2 (germline): LNHDA, SQIVND (reference sequence). V shed 6 bases, J shed 4 bases, and the junction held 8 bases outside the gene matches. The chain's CDR3 is CASSQQGPRYGYTF. CDR3 DNA: TGTGCCAGTAGCCAACAGGGGCCACGCTATGGCTACACCTTC.

This sequence joins TRBV28 and TRBJ1-2; D unclear. The CDR3 is 13 residues long. CDR1 and CDR2 from the germline V gene are MDHEN and SYDVKM. Deletions cut 6 bases from V and 1 base from J, with 9 bases between. The CDR3: CASSQQINYGYTF. The CDR3 bases are TGTGCCAGCAGCCAACAGATTAACTATGGCTACACCTTC.

V gene TRBV27 combines with J gene TRBJ1-2; weak D call: TRBD1 (5 bases). This CDR3 has 13 amino acids. The V end was cut by 5 bases, the J end by 8 bases, with 15 bases between. The germline V gene encodes CDR1 MNHEY and CDR2 SMNVEV (reference sequence). The CDR3 is CASSPQYGGGYTF. DNA of the CDR3: TGTGCCAGCAGTCCGCAGTACGGGGGGGGCTACACCTTC.

The V gene is TRBV6-5, the J gene TRBJ2-3; D possibly corresponds to TRBD1 (6 bases). Germline V CDR1 and CDR2: MNHEY, SVGAGI. The CDR3 covers 15 residues. The V gene lost 6 bases and the J gene lost 2 bases, with 15 bases spanning the gap. This CDR3 is CASRQVGAFTDTQYF. The CDR3 DNA reads TGTGCCAGCAGGCAAGTGGGGGCGTTCACAGATACGCAGTATTTT.

J is TRBJ1-1 and V is TRBV2; no reliable D call. The V gene lost 6 bases and the J gene lost 0 bases, with 8 bases spanning the gap. Germline CDR1 SNHLY, CDR2 FYNNEI. The CDR3 runs to 13 residues. The CDR3 is CASRREVNTEAFF. DNA for the CDR3: TGTGCCAGCAGGAGAGAAGTGAACACTGAAGCTTTCTTT.

The CDR3 DNA reads TGCGCCAGCTCCGGGACTATGACTTTTCTGGATGAGCAGTTCTTC. Residues: CASSGTMTFLDEQFF. This chain connects TRBV5-1 to TRBJ2-1, with TRBD2 matching over 7 bases. CDR1 is SGHRS and CDR2 is YFSETQ in the germline V gene. V lost 7 bases to trimming and J lost 8 bases; unmatched junction nucleotides: 15. The CDR3 is made up of 15 amino acids.

The chain has TRBV5-1 and TRBJ2-2; 8 bases match TRBD2. This CDR3 spans 17 amino acids. Looked up from germline, CDR1 is SGHRS and CDR2 is YFSETQ. Trimming at V came to 3 bases and at J to 4 bases, leaving 11 bases not matched to a gene. The CDR3 protein is CASSSRWSSGVTGELFF. CDR3 nucleotides: TGCGCCAGCAGCTCCCGTTGGAGTAGCGGGGTCACCGGGGAGCTGTTTTTT.

J is TRBJ2-7 and V is TRBV18; TRBD1 might be the D (7 bases). This CDR3 comprises 16 residues. V lost 2 bases and J 2 bases, leaving 16 bases between the germline ends. Germline values: CDR1 KGHSH, CDR2 LQKENI. The CDR3 sequence: CASSPSAGQIAYEQYF. Here the CDR3 DNA reads TGTGCCAGCTCACCATCGGCGGGACAGATAGCCTACGAGCAGTACTTC.

In this sample, this clone turned up a few times. This chain joins TRBV6-1 and TRBJ1-4; the D is unclear. Looked up from germline, CDR1 is MNHNS and CDR2 is SASEGT. The CDR3 contains 15 residues. V was cut by 6 bases and J by 0 bases, with 11 bases left in between. CDR3 protein: CASRVGKTTNEKLFF. In DNA, the CDR3 is TGTGCCAGCAGGGTGGGAAAAACAACTAATGAAAAACTGTTTTTT.

The J gene is TRBJ1-1, the V gene TRBV19; D is unresolved. The germline V and J ends were trimmed by 6 bases and 0 bases, with 8 bases remaining between them. CDR1 and CDR2 from the germline V gene are LNHDA and SQIVND (reference sequence). The length of the CDR3 is 13 residues. In DNA form, the CDR3 reads TGTGCCAGTAGGAGGGAAATGAACACTGAAGCTTTCTTT. This codes for CASRREMNTEAFF.